The entry below gives a single T cell receptor (beta chain) sequence along with its context. As yet, its antigen is unknown. Combining a sample-barcoded 5' primer with a J-beta primer mix, a second PCR ran for about 7 to 11 cycles. TCRdb fed the 5' RACE reads into MiXCR, producing one record per CDR3 protein. The data show about 1.5 million distinct CDR3 sequences, 42% seen once. Per germline, CDR1 DFQATT and CDR2 SNEGSKA (reference sequence). Trimming left V 0 bases short and J 5 bases short, with 11 bases between. The CDR3 consists of 14 residues. The data were obtained in a study of blood T cells in healthy people across ages. Investigators took about 9.2 milliliters of peripheral blood from every donor. General study results and limits: CMV infection status of these donors was not known.

The chain employs TRBV20-1 and TRBJ1-5; the D is unclear. Material for sequencing was blood. The source of this sequence is a young woman in good health. The CDR3 is CSARERGWDQPQHF. For the CDR3, the DNA is TGCAGTGCTAGAGAACGGGGTTGGGATCAGCCCCAGCATTTT.